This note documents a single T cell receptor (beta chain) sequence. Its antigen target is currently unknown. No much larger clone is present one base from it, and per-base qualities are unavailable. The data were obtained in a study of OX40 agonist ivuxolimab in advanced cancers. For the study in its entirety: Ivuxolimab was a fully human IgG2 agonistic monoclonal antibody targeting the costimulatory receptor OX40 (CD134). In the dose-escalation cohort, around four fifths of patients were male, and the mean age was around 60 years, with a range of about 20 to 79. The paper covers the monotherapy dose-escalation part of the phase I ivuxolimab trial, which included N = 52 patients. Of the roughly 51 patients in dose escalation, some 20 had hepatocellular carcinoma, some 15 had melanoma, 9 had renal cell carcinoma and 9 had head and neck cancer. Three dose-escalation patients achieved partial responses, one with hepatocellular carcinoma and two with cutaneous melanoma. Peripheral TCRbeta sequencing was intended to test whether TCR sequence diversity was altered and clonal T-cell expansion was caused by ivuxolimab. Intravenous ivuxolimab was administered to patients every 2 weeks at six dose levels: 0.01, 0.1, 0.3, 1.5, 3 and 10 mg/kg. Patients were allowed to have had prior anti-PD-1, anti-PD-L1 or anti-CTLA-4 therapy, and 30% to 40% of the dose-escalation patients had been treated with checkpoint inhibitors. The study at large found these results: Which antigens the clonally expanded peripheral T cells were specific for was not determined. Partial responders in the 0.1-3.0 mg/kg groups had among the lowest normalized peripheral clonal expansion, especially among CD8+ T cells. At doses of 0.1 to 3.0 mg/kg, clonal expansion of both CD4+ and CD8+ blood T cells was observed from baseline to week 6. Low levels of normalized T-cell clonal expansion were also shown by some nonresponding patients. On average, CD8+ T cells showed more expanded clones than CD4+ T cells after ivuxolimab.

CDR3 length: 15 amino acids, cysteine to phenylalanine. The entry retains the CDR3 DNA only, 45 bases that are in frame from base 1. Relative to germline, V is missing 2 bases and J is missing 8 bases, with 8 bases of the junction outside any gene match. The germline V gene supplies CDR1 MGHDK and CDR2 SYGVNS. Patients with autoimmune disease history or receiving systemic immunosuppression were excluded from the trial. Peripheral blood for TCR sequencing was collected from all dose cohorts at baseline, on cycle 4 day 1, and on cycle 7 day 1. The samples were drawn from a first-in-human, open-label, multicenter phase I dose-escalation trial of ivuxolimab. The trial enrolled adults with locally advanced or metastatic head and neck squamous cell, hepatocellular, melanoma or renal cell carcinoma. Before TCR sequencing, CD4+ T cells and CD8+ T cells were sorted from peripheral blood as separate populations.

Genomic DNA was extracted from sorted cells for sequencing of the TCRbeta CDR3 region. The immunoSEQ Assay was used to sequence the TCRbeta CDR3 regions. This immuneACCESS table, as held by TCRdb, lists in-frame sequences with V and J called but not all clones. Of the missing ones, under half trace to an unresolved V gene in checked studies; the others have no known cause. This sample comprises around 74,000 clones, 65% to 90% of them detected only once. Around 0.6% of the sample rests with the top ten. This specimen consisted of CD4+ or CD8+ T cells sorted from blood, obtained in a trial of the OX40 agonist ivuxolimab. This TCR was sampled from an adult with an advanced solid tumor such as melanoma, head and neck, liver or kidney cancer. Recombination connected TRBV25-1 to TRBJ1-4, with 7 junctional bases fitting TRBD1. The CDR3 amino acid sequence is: CASSEGGGVAEKLFF. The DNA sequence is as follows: TGTGCCAGCAGTGAAGGAGGGGGCGTAGCGGAAAAACTGTTTTTT.